Shown below are 5 T cell receptor beta chains from a single sample sequenced in a study of T cells after yellow fever vaccination (dated by TCRdb to between 2017 and 2020). Libraries came from 5' RACE. The sample was run on an Illumina HiSeq 2500. Starting from the raw public reads, TCRdb applied fastp trimming at Q25, assembled clones with MiXCR and retained in-frame beta chains. Merged by CDR3 protein, the rows form single entries marked with the most common genes and DNA. For this sample the table gives over 130,000 distinct CDR3 sequences, of which about 7.7% were detected only once. Less than 0.95% of the sample is held by the ten biggest clonotypes. The intended sense of this specimen's treatment or condition label: live attenuated yellow fever vaccine strain. The sample in question was CD4+ T cells sorted from PBMCs, obtained 5 days after the yellow fever booster vaccination. The receptors come from a man aged 25 to 40 who received the YFV17D yellow fever vaccine.

This clonotype appeared a few times. The chain is built from TRBV7-9 and TRBJ2-1; D uncertain. Trimming took 3 bases from V and 7 from J, leaving 13 bases between them. The CDR3 is 14 residues long. CDR1 and CDR2 from the germline V gene are SEHNR and FQNEAQ (reference sequence). CDR3 bases: TGTGCCAGCAGCTTGGCGTCTTTGCGGAATGAGCAGTTCTTC. Its protein product is CASSLASLRNEQFF.

Ten or more counts support this clonotype. The chain's CDR3 is CASSLAGEVPGANVLTF. The CDR3 nucleotides are TGTGCCAGCAGTTTGGCGGGAGAGGTGCCTGGGGCCAACGTCCTGACTTTC. This chain connects TRBV12-3 or TRBV12-4 to TRBJ2-6; 7 bases agree with TRBD2. CDR3 length equals 17 residues. With V trimmed by 3 bases and J by 2 bases, 7 bases remained unmatched.

As for this clonotype: One end of the junction fails to match germline, which may point to a read error. The chain carries TRBV12-3 or TRBV12-4 and TRBJ2-6; D is ambiguous. The CDR3 is 19 amino acids. The CDR3 DNA reads as TGTGCCAGCTGTTTGAAAGTGACCCTTTTGGGCTCTGGGGCCAACGTCCTGACTTTC. Residues: CASCLKVTLLGSGANVLTF.

This clonotype was seen at least ten times. This chain joins TRBV4-3 and TRBJ2-1, with 10 bases fitting TRBD2. After removal of 1 base from V and 5 bases from J, the junction contained 2 bases not matched to a gene. Germline values: CDR1 LGHNA, CDR2 YSLEER. The CDR3 is 15 residues long. CDR3 amino acids: CASSQGTSGNNEQFF. CDR3 DNA: TGCGCCAGCAGCCAAGGGACTAGCGGAAACAATGAGCAGTTCTTC.

This clonotype came up many times. CDR3 nucleotide sequence: TGTGCCACCATCCCTAGCGGGACGTTCAATGAGCAGTTCTTC. This encodes CATIPSGTFNEQFF. The chain recombines TRBV28 with TRBJ2-1; 9 bases line up with TRBD2. The germline V gene encodes CDR1 MDHEN and CDR2 SYDVKM. The CDR3 is 14 residues long. J lost 6 bases, V lost 10 bases, and 10 bases had no gene match. The full variable domain, rest sourced from reference TRBV28 and TRBJ2-1, is DVKVTQSSRYLVKRTGEKVFLECVQDMDHENMFWYRQDPGLGLRLIYFSYDVKMKEKGDIPEGYSVSREKKERFSLILESASTNQTSMYLCATIPSGTFNEQFFGPGTRLTVL.